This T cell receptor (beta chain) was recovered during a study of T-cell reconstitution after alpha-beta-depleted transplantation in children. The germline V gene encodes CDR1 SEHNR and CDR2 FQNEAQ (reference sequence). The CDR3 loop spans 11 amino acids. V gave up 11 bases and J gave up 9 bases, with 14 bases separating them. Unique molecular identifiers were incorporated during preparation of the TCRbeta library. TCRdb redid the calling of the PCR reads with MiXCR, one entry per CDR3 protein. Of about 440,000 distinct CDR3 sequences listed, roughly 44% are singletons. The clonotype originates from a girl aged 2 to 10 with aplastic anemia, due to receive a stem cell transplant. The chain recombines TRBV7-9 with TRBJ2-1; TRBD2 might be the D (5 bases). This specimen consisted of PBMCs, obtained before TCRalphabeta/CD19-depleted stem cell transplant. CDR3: CASSRGIEQFF. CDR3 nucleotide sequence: TGTGCCTCTTCCCGGGGTATTGAGCAGTTCTTC.